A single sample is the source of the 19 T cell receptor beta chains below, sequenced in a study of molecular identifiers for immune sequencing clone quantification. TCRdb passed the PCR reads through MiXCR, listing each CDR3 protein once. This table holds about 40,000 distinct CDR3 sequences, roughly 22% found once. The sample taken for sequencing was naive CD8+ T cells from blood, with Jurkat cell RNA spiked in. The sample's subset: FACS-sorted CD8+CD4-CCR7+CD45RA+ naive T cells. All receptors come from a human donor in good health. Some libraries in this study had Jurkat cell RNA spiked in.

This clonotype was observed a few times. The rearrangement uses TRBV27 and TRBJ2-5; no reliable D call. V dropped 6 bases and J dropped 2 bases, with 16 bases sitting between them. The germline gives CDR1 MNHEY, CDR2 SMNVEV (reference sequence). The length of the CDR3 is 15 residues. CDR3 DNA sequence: TGTGCCAGCAGCCCCTCGGGCAGAGTACAAGAGACCCAGTACTTC. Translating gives CASSPSGRVQETQYF.

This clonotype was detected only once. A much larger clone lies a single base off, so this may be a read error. The chain's CDR3 is CASSQNWGGYEQYF. For the CDR3, the DNA is TGTGCCAGCAGCCAAAATTGGGGAGGGTACGAGCAGTACTTC. J is TRBJ2-7 and V is TRBV4-2; 7 positions match TRBD2. The CDR3 totals 14 residues. Trimming cost V 2 bases and J 4 bases; bases outside gene matches: 5. Germline values: CDR1 LGHNA, CDR2 YNFKEQ.

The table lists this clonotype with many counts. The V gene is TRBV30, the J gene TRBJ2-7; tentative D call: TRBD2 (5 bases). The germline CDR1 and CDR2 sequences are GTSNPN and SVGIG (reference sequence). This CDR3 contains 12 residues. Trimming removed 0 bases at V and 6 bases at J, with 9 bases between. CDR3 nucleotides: TGTGCCTGGAGTGTGGGAGCTTTCGAGCAGTACTTC. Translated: CAWSVGAFEQYF.

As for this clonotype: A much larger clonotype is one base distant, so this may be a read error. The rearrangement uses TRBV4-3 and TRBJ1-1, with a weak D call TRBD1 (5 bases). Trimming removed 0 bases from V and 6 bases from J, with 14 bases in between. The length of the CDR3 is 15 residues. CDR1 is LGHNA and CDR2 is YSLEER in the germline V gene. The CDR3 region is CASSQEVRGPSEAFF. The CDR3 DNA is TGCGCCAGCAGCCAAGAAGTCCGGGGCCCCTCTGAAGCTTTCTTT.

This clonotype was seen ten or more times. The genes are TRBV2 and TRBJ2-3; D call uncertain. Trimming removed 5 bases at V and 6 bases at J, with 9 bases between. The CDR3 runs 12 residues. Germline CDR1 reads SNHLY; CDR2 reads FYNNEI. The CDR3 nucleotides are TGTGCCAGCAGTTTTTTGTTGGATACGCAGTATTTT. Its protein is CASSFLLDTQYF.

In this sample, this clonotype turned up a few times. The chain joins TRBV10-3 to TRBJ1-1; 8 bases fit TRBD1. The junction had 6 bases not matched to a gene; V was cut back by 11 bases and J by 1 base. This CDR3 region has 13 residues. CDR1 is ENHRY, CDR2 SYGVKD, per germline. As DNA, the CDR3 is TGTGCCCTACGGGACAGGTCGAACACTGAAGCTTTCTTT. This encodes CALRDRSNTEAFF.

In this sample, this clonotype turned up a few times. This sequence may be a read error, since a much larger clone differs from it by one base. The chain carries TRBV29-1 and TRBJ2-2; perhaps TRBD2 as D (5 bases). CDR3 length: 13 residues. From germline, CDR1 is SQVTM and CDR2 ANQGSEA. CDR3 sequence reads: CSVPKLNTGELIF. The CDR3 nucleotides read TGCAGCGTTCCCAAACTGAACACCGGGGAGCTGATTTTT.

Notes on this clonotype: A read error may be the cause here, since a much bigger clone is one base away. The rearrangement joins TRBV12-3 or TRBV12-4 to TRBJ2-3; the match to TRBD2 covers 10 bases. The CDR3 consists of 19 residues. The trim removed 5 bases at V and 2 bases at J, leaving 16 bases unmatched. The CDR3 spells CASSPAGGREGLNTDTQYF. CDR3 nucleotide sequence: TGTGCCAGCAGTCCAGCGGGAGGGCGGGAGGGTCTCAACACAGATACGCAGTATTTT.

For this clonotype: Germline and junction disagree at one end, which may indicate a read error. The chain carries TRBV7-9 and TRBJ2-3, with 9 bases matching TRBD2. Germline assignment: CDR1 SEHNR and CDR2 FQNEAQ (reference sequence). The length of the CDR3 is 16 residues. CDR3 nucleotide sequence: TGTGCCAGCAGCTCCGCACTAGCGGGCTTCACAGCTACGCAGTATTTT. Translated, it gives CASSSALAGFTATQYF.

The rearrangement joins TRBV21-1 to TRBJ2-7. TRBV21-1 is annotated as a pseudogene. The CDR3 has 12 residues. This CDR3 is CAPRRTSYEQYF. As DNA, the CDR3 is TGTGCCCCTCGACGTACTTCCTACGAGCAGTACTTC.

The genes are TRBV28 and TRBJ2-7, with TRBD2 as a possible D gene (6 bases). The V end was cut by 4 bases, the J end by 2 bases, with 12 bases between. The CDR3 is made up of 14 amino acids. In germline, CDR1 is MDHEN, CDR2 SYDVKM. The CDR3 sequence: CASSSGRRTYEQYF. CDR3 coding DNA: TGTGCCAGCAGTTCGGGGAGGAGGACCTACGAGCAGTACTTC.

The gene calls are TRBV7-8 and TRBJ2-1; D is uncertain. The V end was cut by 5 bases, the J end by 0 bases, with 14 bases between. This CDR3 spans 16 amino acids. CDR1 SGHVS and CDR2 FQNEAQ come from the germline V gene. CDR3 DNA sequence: TGTGCCAGCAGCCGCGACTCAGGTATCTCCTACAATGAGCAGTTCTTC. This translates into CASSRDSGISYNEQFF. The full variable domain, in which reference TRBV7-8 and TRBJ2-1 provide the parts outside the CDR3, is GAGVSQSPRYKVAKRGQDVALRCDPISGHVSLFWYQQALGQGPEFLTYFQNEAQLDKSGLPSDRFFAERPEGSVSTLKIQRTQQEDSAVYLCASSRDSGISYNEQFFGPGTRLTVL.

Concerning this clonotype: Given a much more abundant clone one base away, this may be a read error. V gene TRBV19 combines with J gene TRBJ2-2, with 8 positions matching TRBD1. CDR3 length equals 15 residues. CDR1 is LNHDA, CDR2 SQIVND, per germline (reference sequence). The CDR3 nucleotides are TGTACCAGTAGTATCTTGACAGGGGTGACCGGGGAGCTGTTTTTT. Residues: CTSSILTGVTGELFF.

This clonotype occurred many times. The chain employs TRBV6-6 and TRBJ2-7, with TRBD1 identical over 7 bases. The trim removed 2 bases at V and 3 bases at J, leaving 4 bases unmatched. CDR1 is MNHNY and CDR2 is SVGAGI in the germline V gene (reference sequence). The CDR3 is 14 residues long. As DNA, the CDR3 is TGTGCCAGCAGTTACGTGGGACAGAACTACGAGCAGTACTTC. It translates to CASSYVGQNYEQYF.

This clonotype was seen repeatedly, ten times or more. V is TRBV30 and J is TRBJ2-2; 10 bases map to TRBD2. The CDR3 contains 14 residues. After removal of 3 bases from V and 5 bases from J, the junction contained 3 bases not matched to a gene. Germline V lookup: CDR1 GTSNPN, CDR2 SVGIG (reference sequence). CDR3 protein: CAWRPSGSTGELFF. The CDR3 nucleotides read TGTGCCTGGAGACCTAGCGGGAGTACCGGGGAGCTGTTTTTT. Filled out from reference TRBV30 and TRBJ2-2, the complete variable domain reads SQTIHQWPATLVQPVGSPLSLECTVEGTSNPNLYWYRQAAGRGLQLLFYSVGIGQISSEVPQNLSASRPQDRQFILSSKKLLLSDSGFYLCAWRPSGSTGELFFGEGSRLTVL.

The CDR3 DNA is TGTGCCAGCAGCCCGGACAGCTATGGCTACACCTTC. Translated, it gives CASSPDSYGYTF. The chain couples TRBV5-6 to TRBJ1-2; tentative D call: TRBD1 (6 bases). V gave up 4 bases and J gave up 4 bases, with 8 bases separating them. Germline CDR1 SGHDT, CDR2 YYEEEE. The CDR3 is 12 residues long. The whole variable domain, filled in from reference TRBV5-6 and TRBJ1-2, reads DAGVTQSPTHLIKTRGQQVTLRCSPKSGHDTVSWYQQALGQGPQFIFQYYEEEERQRGNFPDRFSGHQFPNYSSELNVNALLLGDSALYLCASSPDSYGYTFGSGTRLTVV.

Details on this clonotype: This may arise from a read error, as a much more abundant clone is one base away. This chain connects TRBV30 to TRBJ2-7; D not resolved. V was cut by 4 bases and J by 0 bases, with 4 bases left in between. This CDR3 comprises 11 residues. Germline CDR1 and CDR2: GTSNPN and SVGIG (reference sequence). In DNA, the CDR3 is TGTGCCTGGAACAGCTCCTACGAGCAGTACTTC. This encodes CAWNSSYEQYF.

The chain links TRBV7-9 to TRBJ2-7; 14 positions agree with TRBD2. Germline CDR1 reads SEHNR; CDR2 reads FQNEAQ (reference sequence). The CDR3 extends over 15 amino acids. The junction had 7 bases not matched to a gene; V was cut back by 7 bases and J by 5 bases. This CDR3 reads CASNGLAGGPDEQYF. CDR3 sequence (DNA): TGTGCCAGCAACGGACTAGCGGGAGGTCCCGACGAGCAGTACTTC.

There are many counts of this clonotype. As DNA, the CDR3 is TGTGCCAGCAGCTTGGATACAGGGAACGAGCAGTACTTC. Protein product: CASSLDTGNEQYF. The rearrangement uses TRBV5-6 and TRBJ2-7; D is perhaps TRBD1 (6 bases). The CDR3 consists of 13 residues. V dropped 0 bases and J dropped 5 bases, with 9 bases sitting between them. From germline, CDR1 is SGHDT and CDR2 YYEEEE.